The T cell receptor beta chain under discussion was sequenced for a study of Graves' ophthalmopathy and Graves' hyperthyroidism. Points from the study as a whole: Ophthalmopathy cases were distinguished from stable hyperthyroidism by a 13-signature model, reaching 85% to 90% sensitivity and 70% to 84% specificity. Its predictions of ophthalmopathy progression gave the model over 65% sensitivity and approximately 72% specificity.

For repertoire sequencing, the TCR beta CDR3 regions were amplified from RNA transcripts. The first round was an RT-PCR with HTBI primers, and the second round was a multiplex PCR. TCRdb used MiXCR to reprocess the multiplex PCR reads, holding one entry per CDR3 protein. The data show hundreds of thousands of distinct CDR3 sequences, 21% seen once. Germline trimming cut 3 bases from V and 3 bases from J; bases unmatched to any gene: 8. This CDR3 contains 17 residues. Patients in the hyperthyroidism group, adults aged 18 to 65, were newly diagnosed, under 2 months' duration. This clonotype came up once. Its antigen is still unknown.

Sequenced: peripheral blood. This receptor was obtained from a woman aged 18-29 years with stable Graves' hyperthyroidism. The V gene is TRBV12-3 or TRBV12-4, the J gene TRBJ1-3; TRBD1 aligns across 10 bases. CDR3 nucleotides: TGTGCCAGCAGTTTTTCGACAGGGGGCGCGAGTGGAAACACCATATATTTT. As protein: CASSFSTGGASGNTIYF.